This record concerns one TCR beta chain sequence. Here immunoSEQ multiplex PCR was the method, and the copy in TCRdb shows in-frame clones only, minus some. The sample records tens of thousands of clones, about 89% being singletons. These data originate in a study of PD-L1 blockade in urothelial cancer. The sequence was obtained from a man in his 60s with urothelial cancer. The specimen comprised PBMCs, sampled around atezolizumab (anti-PD-L1) treatment.

CDR3 sequence (DNA): TGTGCCAGCAGCACGGGACAGAACTATGGCTACACCTTC. This translates into CASSTGQNYGYTF. The genes are TRBV7-2 and TRBJ1-2, with 7 bases fitting TRBD1. The CDR3 is 13 amino acids. Trimming at V came to 5 bases and at J to 2 bases, leaving 2 bases not matched to a gene. Germline V lookup: CDR1 SGHTA, CDR2 FQGNSA.